This T cell receptor (beta chain) was found in a study of T cells in women clearing cervical HPV infection. About the study: For cases, blood was sampled a median 149 days after lesion detection, interquartile range about 80 to 220 days.

Clones were read by immunoSEQ multiplex PCR, and TCRdb kept only the in-frame ones, dropping some. The repertoire table contains about 30,000 clones. As regards this clone: The read stops 3 residues short of the end of the CDR3; the missing end is completed from the germline J gene.

Germline lookup yields CDR1 DFQATT and CDR2 SNEGSKA (reference sequence). The CDR3 runs 14 residues. Losses at the gene ends were 6 bases for V and 2 bases for J; bases not matched to a gene: 5. Material for sequencing was blood buffy coat. The rearrangement uses TRBV20-1 and TRBJ2-3, with TRBD2 identical over 10 bases. The TCR was taken from a woman aged 18 to 75 with a cervical HPV16 infection that either progressed to CIN3+ or cleared (not recorded which). The CDR3 loop reads CSASGLAVTDTQYF. The sequenced CDR3 bases are TGCAGTGCCTCCGGACTAGCGGTCACAGATACG.